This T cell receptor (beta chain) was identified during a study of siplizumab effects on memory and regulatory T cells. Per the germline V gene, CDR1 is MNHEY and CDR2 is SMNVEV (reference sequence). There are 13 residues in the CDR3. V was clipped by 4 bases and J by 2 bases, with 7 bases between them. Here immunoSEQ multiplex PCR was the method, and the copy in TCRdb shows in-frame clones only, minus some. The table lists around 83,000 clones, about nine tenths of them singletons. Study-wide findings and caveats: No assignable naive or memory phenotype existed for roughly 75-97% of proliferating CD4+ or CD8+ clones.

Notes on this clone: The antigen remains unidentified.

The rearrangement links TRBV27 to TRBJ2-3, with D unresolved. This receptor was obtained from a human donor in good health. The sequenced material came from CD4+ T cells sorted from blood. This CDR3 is CASSWDFTDTQYF. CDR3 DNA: TGTGCCAGCAGTTGGGATTTCACAGATACGCAGTATTTT.